Below, 23 T cell receptor beta chains from the same sample are listed, as sequenced in a study of cytomegalovirus exposure and HLA in healthy donors. Amplification used 60 Vbeta primers and 13 Jbeta primers. Method: immunoSEQ multiplex PCR; TCRdb's copy keeps in-frame clones and lacks some. The sample has some 120,000 clones; 77% are singletons. The sequenced material came from PBMCs. These receptors were collected from a young man in good health and CMV-seropositive.

This chain links TRBV5-4 with TRBJ2-2; the match to TRBD2 covers 9 bases. With 0 bases clipped from V and 6 bases from J, the junction kept 0 bases outside the gene matches. CDR1 is SGHNT and CDR2 is YYREEE in the germline V gene (reference sequence). The length of the CDR3 is 14 residues. CDR3 region: CASSLERGAGELFF. CDR3 nucleotides: TGTGCCAGCAGCTTGGAGCGGGGGGCCGGGGAGCTGTTTTTT.

The rearrangement uses TRBV30 and TRBJ2-7; D may be TRBD2 (5 bases). The CDR3 sequence is 13 residues long. The germline V gene has CDR1 GTSNPN and CDR2 SVGIG (reference sequence). Trimming shortened V by 2 bases and J by 6 bases, and 14 bases separated the two germline ends. CDR3 DNA: TGTGCCTGGAGTATTGACGGTCGGGGCGAGCAGTACTTC. It translates to CAWSIDGRGEQYF.

This chain uses TRBV27 with TRBJ1-5, with D possibly being TRBD1 (5 bases). The CDR3 runs 14 residues. V lost 3 bases and J lost 4, with 10 bases in between. Germline V gene lookup returns CDR1 MNHEY and CDR2 SMNVEV (reference sequence). Here the CDR3 reads CASSLGRVNQPQHF. CDR3 DNA: TGTGCCAGCAGTTTGGGCAGGGTAAATCAGCCCCAGCATTTT.

V and J are TRBV10-1 and TRBJ2-7, with a possible D match to TRBD2 (5 bases). Germline lookup yields CDR1 WNHNN and CDR2 SYGVQD (reference sequence). The CDR3 runs 12 residues. Trimming left V 9 bases short and J 9 bases short, with 18 bases between. CDR3 region: CASSDGIERQYF. The CDR3 DNA reads as TGCGCCAGTTCGGACGGGATCGAGAGGCAGTACTTC.

V and J are TRBV6-6 and TRBJ1-6, with TRBD1 as a possible D gene (5 bases). This CDR3 has 15 amino acids. From germline, CDR1 is MNHNY and CDR2 SVGAGI (reference sequence). V lost 5 bases to trimming and J lost 10 bases, with 18 bases between them. The CDR3 protein is CASSTPGTRSSPLHF. The CDR3 coding sequence is TGTGCCAGCAGTACCCCCGGGACTCGATCCTCACCCCTCCACTTT.

The rearrangement joins TRBV2 to TRBJ2-1, with TRBD2 matching over 8 bases. The CDR3 spans 15 residues. Looked up from germline, CDR1 is SNHLY and CDR2 is FYNNEI. J was trimmed by 0 bases and V by 6 bases; bases with no gene match: 4. CDR3 loop: CASRTSAGSYNEQFF. CDR3 in DNA: TGTGCCAGCAGGACTAGCGCCGGCTCCTACAATGAGCAGTTCTTC.

The chain carries TRBV30 and TRBJ2-7, with 8 bases matching TRBD2. Germline CDR1 GTSNPN, CDR2 SVGIG (reference sequence). The CDR3 covers 14 residues. The ends lost 1 base at V and 9 bases at J; junction bases unmatched: 11. The CDR3 protein is CAWSAGGAGLRQYF. For the CDR3, the DNA is TGTGCCTGGAGTGCCGGGGGGGCCGGACTTCGGCAGTACTTC.

The chain has TRBV11-2 and TRBJ2-7, with 8 bases aligning to TRBD1. Losses at the gene ends were 0 bases for V and 2 bases for J; bases not matched to a gene: 3. This CDR3 comprises 15 residues. Germline V gene data show CDR1 as SGHAT and CDR2 as FQNNGV. The CDR3 bases are TGTGCCAGCAGCTTAGACAGGGGGCACCCCTACGAGCAGTACTTC. Encoded protein: CASSLDRGHPYEQYF.

A few counts support this clone. The gene calls are TRBV5-1 and TRBJ2-2; D is possibly TRBD1 (6 bases). Looked up from germline, CDR1 is SGHRS and CDR2 is YFSETQ. V was clipped by 1 base and J by 5 bases, with 12 bases between them. This CDR3 has 15 residues. DNA for the CDR3: TGCGCCAGCAGCTTGTCAGGGGCAGGGACCGGGGAGCTGTTTTTT. It codes for CASSLSGAGTGELFF.

This chain joins TRBV2 and TRBJ1-3; 8 nucleotides align to TRBD1. This CDR3 has 20 residues. Trimming cost V 4 bases and J 0 bases; bases outside gene matches: 17. Germline V gives CDR1 SNHLY, CDR2 FYNNEI. CDR3 loop: CASSAQGTGDYRHSGNTIYF. In DNA, the CDR3 is TGTGCCAGCAGTGCGCAGGGGACAGGCGACTATAGACACTCTGGAAACACCATATATTTT.

The chain has TRBV5-4 and TRBJ1-1; possibly TRBD1 for D (5 bases). The CDR3 is 15 amino acids. Trimming took off 3 bases at V and 3 bases at J, with 15 bases between the two ends. Germline V lookup: CDR1 SGHNT, CDR2 YYREEE (reference sequence). The CDR3 nucleotides read TGTGCCAGCAGCTCGGGGGGAGCCTTCGACACTGAAGCTTTCTTT. It translates to CASSSGGAFDTEAFF.

V is TRBV7-9 and J is TRBJ1-1, with D maybe TRBD1 (6 bases). V lost 3 bases and J lost 0, with 11 bases in between. In germline, CDR1 is SEHNR, CDR2 FQNEAQ (reference sequence). The CDR3 has 15 amino acids. The CDR3 DNA reads TGTGCCAGCAGCTTTGAGGGACAATTGAACACTGAAGCTTTCTTT. It translates to CASSFEGQLNTEAFF.

The rearrangement links TRBV19 to TRBJ1-2; TRBD1 is a possible D gene (6 bases). Trimming removed 3 bases from V and 4 bases from J, with 9 bases in between. The CDR3 sequence is 13 residues long. Germline V gene lookup returns CDR1 LNHDA and CDR2 SQIVND (reference sequence). CDR3 coding DNA: TGTGCCAGTAGTATGGGGGCGTCCTATGGCTACACCTTC. Protein: CASSMGASYGYTF.

This sequence joins TRBV27 and TRBJ2-7, with D tentatively TRBD1 (6 bases). The CDR3 sequence is 15 residues long. V gave up 7 bases and J gave up 0 bases, with 16 bases separating them. CDR1 and CDR2 (germline): MNHEY, SMNVEV (reference sequence). CDR3 DNA: TGTGCCAGCACTCCGGGACATATGAGCTCCTACGAGCAGTACTTC. Its protein product is CASTPGHMSSYEQYF.

This chain joins TRBV7-8 and TRBJ2-7; 7 nucleotides match TRBD1. Trimming at V came to 5 bases and at J to 5 bases, leaving 6 bases not matched to a gene. Germline V CDR1 and CDR2: SGHVS, FQNEAQ. This CDR3 is built from 13 residues. Here the CDR3 DNA reads TGTGCCAGCAGCCAACAGGGGAATGACGAGCAGTACTTC. Translation: CASSQQGNDEQYF.

The genes are TRBV10-2 and TRBJ2-3; TRBD2 aligns across 7 bases. CDR3 size: 16 residues. From germline, CDR1 is WSHSY and CDR2 SAAADI. Trimming took 4 bases from V and 2 from J; bases not matched to a gene: 9. CDR3 nucleotide sequence: TGCGCCAGCAGTGTCGCAGGCGGGGGACCCACAGATACGCAGTATTTT. Amino acids: CASSVAGGGPTDTQYF.

The chain uses TRBV19 and TRBJ1-5, with D tentatively TRBD1 (5 bases). Trimming took 4 bases from V and 6 from J, leaving 13 bases between them. The CDR3 runs 14 residues. Germline V gene lookup returns CDR1 LNHDA and CDR2 SQIVND (reference sequence). CDR3 in amino acids: CASSKIQESQPQHF. The CDR3 DNA reads TGTGCCAGTAGTAAAATACAGGAAAGTCAGCCCCAGCATTTT.

V gene TRBV30 combines with J gene TRBJ2-3; a weak D match, TRBD2 (5 bases). The V gene's germline CDR1 is GTSNPN and CDR2 SVGIG (reference sequence). The CDR3 runs to 15 residues. V lost 4 bases and J lost 4, with 18 bases in between. The CDR3 sequence is CAWTVSGVGADTQYF. In nucleotides, the CDR3 is TGTGCCTGGACTGTCTCTGGGGTCGGGGCAGATACGCAGTATTTT.

The chain is built from TRBV6-1 and TRBJ2-7; no reliable D call. The CDR3 spans 12 residues. CDR1 and CDR2 (germline): MNHNS, SASEGT. Deletions cut 6 bases from V and 6 bases from J, with 12 bases between. The CDR3 nucleotides are TGTGCCAGCAGCCCTGTGTGTTGCGAGCAGTACTTC. Translating it yields CASSPVCCEQYF.

This clone was found once. V is TRBV4-2 and J is TRBJ1-3, with D uncertain. CDR3 length: 14 residues. V lost 2 bases and J 2 bases, leaving 7 bases between the germline ends. Germline CDR1 LGHNA, CDR2 YNFKEQ. CDR3 residues: CASSQSRAGNTIYF. Written as DNA, the CDR3 is TGTGCCAGCAGCCAAAGCCGGGCTGGAAACACCATATATTTT.

The rearrangement joins TRBV30 to TRBJ1-5, with D perhaps matching TRBD1 (6 bases). Germline V lookup: CDR1 GTSNPN, CDR2 SVGIG (reference sequence). V was clipped by 3 bases and J by 5 bases, with 14 bases between them. There are 14 residues in the CDR3. The CDR3 region is CAWRTRGADQPQHF. The CDR3 DNA reads as TGTGCCTGGAGAACCAGGGGAGCGGATCAGCCCCAGCATTTT.

This chain uses TRBV7-9 with TRBJ1-1, with TRBD1 as a possible D gene (5 bases). V was cut by 5 bases and J by 3 bases, with 10 bases left in between. This CDR3 has 13 amino acids. Germline V gene sequence: CDR1 SEHNR, CDR2 FQNEAQ (reference sequence). CDR3 in amino acids: CASSLGLYTEAFF. CDR3 DNA: TGTGCCAGCAGCCTGGGACTGTACACTGAAGCTTTCTTT.

This chain uses TRBV28 with TRBJ2-5; D possibly corresponds to TRBD2 (5 bases). V lost 3 bases to trimming and J lost 0 bases, with 11 bases between them. Per germline, CDR1 MDHEN and CDR2 SYDVKM. This CDR3 is 15 amino acids long. CDR3 amino acids: CASSFSYGNQETQYF. CDR3 nucleotides: TGTGCCAGCAGTTTCAGCTACGGGAACCAAGAGACCCAGTACTTC.